What follows are 28 T cell receptor beta chains derived from one specimen sequenced in a study of graft-versus-host responses after intestinal transplantation. Grafts had their tissue processed, releasing intraepithelial and lamina propria lymphocytes. The assay was immunoSEQ multiplex PCR, and TCRdb's table has in-frame clones only and misses some. The sample lists about 15,000 clones, about 61% occurring once. This material consisted of ileum tissue, taken 524 days after transplant. The receptors come from a human patient who received an intestinal transplant, so some T cells may come from the graft donor.

V and J are TRBV7-6 and TRBJ2-2; 7 bases fit TRBD2. Germline assignment: CDR1 SGHVS and CDR2 FNYEAQ. The CDR3 has 12 amino acids. V shed 5 bases, J shed 8 bases, and the junction held 2 bases outside the gene matches. DNA of the CDR3: TGTGCCAGCAGCCATAGCGGGGGGGAGCTGTTTTTT. This translates into CASSHSGGELFF.

The CDR3 sequence: CASSFPGTSGANEQFF. For the CDR3, the DNA is TGTGCCAGCAGCTTCCCCGGGACTAGCGGGGCCAATGAGCAGTTCTTC. The V and J genes are TRBV7-2 and TRBJ2-1, with TRBD2 matching over 13 bases. Germline V gives CDR1 SGHTA, CDR2 FQGNSA. The CDR3 contains 16 residues. V lost 3 bases, J lost 6 bases, and 5 bases stayed unmatched.

The table lists this clone with a count of one. This chain joins TRBV27 and TRBJ1-1; TRBD1 might be the D (6 bases). There are 13 residues in the CDR3. Trimming shortened V by 5 bases and J by 1 base, and 8 bases separated the two germline ends. CDR1 is MNHEY and CDR2 is SMNVEV in the germline V gene (reference sequence). The CDR3 region is CASSATGNTEAFF. The CDR3 coding sequence is TGTGCCAGCAGTGCGACAGGGAACACTGAAGCTTTCTTT.

The genes are TRBV6-1 and TRBJ2-3; a weak D match, TRBD1 (6 bases). The CDR3 has 14 amino acids. Germline V CDR1 and CDR2: MNHNS, SASEGT. Trimming pared 5 bases from V and 2 bases from J, leaving 11 bases between. The CDR3 region has the DNA TGTGCCAGCAGTCAAACAGGGTACACAGATACGCAGTATTTT. Its protein product is CASSQTGYTDTQYF.

The chain carries TRBV27 and TRBJ2-7; TRBD1 aligns across 7 bases. This CDR3 comprises 15 residues. Trimming took 6 bases from V and 5 from J; bases not matched to a gene: 13. Germline CDR1 MNHEY, CDR2 SMNVEV (reference sequence). CDR3 nucleotide sequence: TGTGCCAGCAGCCCTACTCCGGGACAGAGGCACGAGCAGTACTTC. Translated, it gives CASSPTPGQRHEQYF.

The V and J genes are TRBV6-5 and TRBJ1-2, with TRBD1 matching over 11 bases. This CDR3 has 13 residues. Germline V gene sequence: CDR1 MNHEY, CDR2 SVGAGI. The trim removed 6 bases at V and 7 bases at J, leaving 4 bases unmatched. Here the CDR3 DNA reads TGTGCCAGCAGGGGACAGGGGGTGGGTGGCTACACCTTC. Amino acid sequence: CASRGQGVGGYTF.

The CDR3 sequence: CASSPTQGLAGGQTQYF. DNA of the CDR3: TGTGCCAGCAGCCCAACGCAGGGACTAGCGGGGGGGCAAACGCAGTATTTT. The V call is TRBV7-2, the J call TRBJ2-3; 16 bases fit TRBD2. V was clipped by 5 bases and J by 9 bases; unmatched bases: 11. The CDR3 has 17 amino acids. In germline, CDR1 is SGHTA, CDR2 FQGNSA.

The rearrangement joins TRBV10-3 to TRBJ2-7, with TRBD1 matching 10 bases. The CDR3 runs 15 residues. In germline, CDR1 is ENHRY, CDR2 SYGVKD. Trimming at V came to 8 bases and at J to 3 bases, leaving 10 bases not matched to a gene. CDR3 DNA sequence: TGTGCCATCGCGCGCACCGGGACAGGGGTCTACGAGCAGTACTTC. Its translation: CAIARTGTGVYEQYF.

The J gene is TRBJ1-2, the V gene TRBV5-6; a weak D match, TRBD1 (6 bases). The CDR3 has 14 amino acids. The V gene lost 0 bases and the J gene lost 8 bases, with 14 bases spanning the gap. Germline values: CDR1 SGHDT, CDR2 YYEEEE. The CDR3 sequence is CASSLGTVVYGYTF. The CDR3 bases are TGTGCCAGCAGCTTGGGGACAGTGGTCTACGGCTACACCTTC.

The chain employs TRBV30 and TRBJ2-3; TRBD2 might be the D (7 bases). The CDR3 is 13 amino acids. V was trimmed by 3 bases and J by 5 bases, leaving 12 bases between them. Germline V CDR1 and CDR2: GTSNPN, SVGIG (reference sequence). The CDR3 region has the DNA TGTGCCTGGAGCGGGGGGCTTAAAGATACGCAGTATTTT. Protein product: CAWSGGLKDTQYF.

This clone is judged medium-sized. The chain has TRBV10-3 and TRBJ1-6; D is unresolved. CDR1 is ENHRY and CDR2 is SYGVKD in the germline V gene. V dropped 5 bases and J dropped 8 bases, with 13 bases sitting between them. This CDR3 is 14 amino acids long. CDR3 nucleotide sequence: TGTGCCATCAGTCTCGACGCACAGTATTCACCCCTCCACTTT. It codes for CAISLDAQYSPLHF.

V and J are TRBV7-6 and TRBJ2-2, with a weak D call TRBD2 (5 bases). Germline V gene sequence: CDR1 SGHVS, CDR2 FNYEAQ. The CDR3 length is 13 residues. Trimming cost V 5 bases and J 4 bases, with 8 bases left between them. The CDR3 loop is CASSLAGTGELFF. The CDR3 region has the DNA TGTGCCAGCAGCCTCGCGGGCACCGGGGAGCTGTTTTTT.

V is TRBV7-9 and J is TRBJ2-7, with 7 bases lining up with TRBD1. From germline, CDR1 is SEHNR and CDR2 FQNEAQ (reference sequence). This CDR3 contains 16 residues. The V gene end was trimmed by 1 base and the J gene end by 0 bases; junction bases not matched to a gene: 6. CDR3 DNA: TGTGCCAGCAGCTTAGGTCCAGGGGGTTCCTCCTACGAGCAGTACTTC. It specifies CASSLGPGGSSYEQYF.

The CDR3 reads CASSYETGTNYGYTF. The CDR3 DNA sequence: TGTGCCAGCAGCTATGAGACAGGAACTAACTATGGCTACACCTTC. This sequence joins TRBV7-2 and TRBJ1-2, with D perhaps TRBD1 (6 bases). Per the germline V gene, CDR1 is SGHTA and CDR2 is FQGNSA. The CDR3 has 15 residues. The germline V and J ends were trimmed by 4 bases and 0 bases, with 12 bases remaining between them.

The chain recombines TRBV10-1 with TRBJ2-5; 10 nucleotides agree with TRBD2. Germline CDR1 is WNHNN and CDR2 is SYGVQD (reference sequence). The CDR3 spans 14 residues. Unmatched junction bases numbered 8, after V lost 7 bases and J lost 6 bases. DNA of the CDR3: TGCGCCAGCAATCGGACTAGCGGTCTACAGACCCAGTACTTC. Translation: CASNRTSGLQTQYF.

Comments on this clone: The same CDR3 can be traced to other DNA sequences in this sample. V is TRBV27 and J is TRBJ2-1; a weak D match, TRBD1 (5 bases). V was clipped by 0 bases and J by 6 bases, with 6 bases between them. Germline CDR1 and CDR2: MNHEY and SMNVEV (reference sequence). The CDR3 sequence is 13 residues long. This CDR3 reads CASSLSGANEQFF. CDR3 DNA sequence: TGTGCCAGCAGTTTATCAGGGGCCAATGAGCAGTTCTTC.

This chain connects TRBV9 to TRBJ2-7; TRBD2 aligns across 12 bases. The CDR3 spans 15 residues. The germline CDR1 and CDR2 sequences are SGDLS and YYNGEE. J was trimmed by 3 bases and V by 0 bases; bases with no gene match: 1. CDR3 sequence reads: CASSVASGGVYEQYF. In DNA, the CDR3 is TGTGCCAGCAGCGTAGCTAGCGGGGGGGTCTACGAGCAGTACTTC.

This clone has a handful of counts. This chain joins TRBV7-2 and TRBJ1-2; 9 positions match TRBD1. Germline loops: CDR1 SGHTA, CDR2 FQGNSA. This CDR3 spans 13 amino acids. The trim removed 6 bases at V and 6 bases at J, leaving 5 bases unmatched. The chain's CDR3 is CASSTGGTNGYTF. CDR3 coding DNA: TGTGCCAGCAGTACAGGGGGCACGAATGGCTACACCTTC.

The chain couples TRBV14 to TRBJ2-3, with 7 bases fitting TRBD1. The germline V gene encodes CDR1 SGHDN and CDR2 FVKESK. Trimming removed 6 bases from V and 6 bases from J; junction bases left unmatched: 9. This CDR3 is built from 14 residues. The CDR3 protein is CASRGTDVRDTQYF. CDR3 nucleotides: TGTGCCAGCAGGGGGACAGACGTGCGTGATACGCAGTATTTT.

V is TRBV5-1 and J is TRBJ1-6; TRBD1 matches 8 bases. CDR1 and CDR2 from the germline V gene are SGHRS and YFSETQ. V trimming: 6 bases; J trimming: 4 bases; junction bases outside the gene matches: 6. This CDR3 comprises 15 residues. The CDR3 reads CASTQDRVYNSPLHF. CDR3 nucleotide sequence: TGCGCCAGCACCCAGGACAGGGTTTATAATTCACCCCTCCACTTT.

This clone has just one count. This chain joins TRBV19 and TRBJ1-4; D perhaps matches TRBD1 (5 bases). Germline V gene sequence: CDR1 LNHDA, CDR2 SQIVND (reference sequence). There are 14 residues in the CDR3. V gave up 4 bases and J gave up 0 bases, with 6 bases separating them. The CDR3 protein is CASSKGSTNEKLFF. The CDR3 DNA is TGTGCCAGTAGTAAGGGGTCAACTAATGAAAAACTGTTTTTT.

The rearrangement uses TRBV29-1 and TRBJ2-5; perhaps TRBD1 as D (6 bases). The V end was cut by 4 bases, the J end by 12 bases, with 12 bases between. The CDR3 extends over 10 amino acids. CDR1 is SQVTM and CDR2 is ANQGSEA in the germline V gene. The CDR3 DNA sequence: TGCAGCGTTGGACAGGAACAGGAGTACTTC. Its translation: CSVGQEQEYF.

This clone showed up just a few times. The genes are TRBV5-1 and TRBJ1-1, with D tentatively TRBD1 (5 bases). Looked up from germline, CDR1 is SGHRS and CDR2 is YFSETQ. Between the trimmed V and J ends, which lost 2 bases and 1 base, there was a span of 6 bases. The CDR3 is made up of 13 amino acids. This CDR3 is CASSFTGNTEAFF. DNA of the CDR3: TGCGCCAGCAGCTTTACAGGGAACACTGAAGCTTTCTTT.

This clone was counted once. CDR3 in DNA: TGTGCCAGCAGCTCAAGCCGCCTAGCGGGGGGTTATTGGACCCAGTACTTC. The encoded protein is CASSSSRLAGGYWTQYF. J is TRBJ2-5 and V is TRBV7-9; 11 positions agree with TRBD2. From germline, CDR1 is SEHNR and CDR2 FQNEAQ (reference sequence). Losses at the gene ends were 4 bases for V and 7 bases for J; bases not matched to a gene: 14. The CDR3 runs 17 residues.

The chain carries TRBV7-2 and TRBJ1-1, with D possibly matching TRBD1 (5 bases). Trimming pared 2 bases from V and 2 bases from J, leaving 9 bases between. Per germline, CDR1 SGHTA and CDR2 FQGNSA. The CDR3 has 14 residues. The CDR3 loop reads CASSLQGGNTEAFF. The CDR3 nucleotides are TGTGCCAGCAGCTTACAGGGAGGTAACACTGAAGCTTTCTTT.

The CDR3 sequence: CASSLFAGNEQFF. CDR3 DNA: TGTGCCAGCAGCTTATTCGCGGGCAATGAGCAGTTCTTC. J is TRBJ2-1 and V is TRBV7-9; tentative D call: TRBD2 (5 bases). The CDR3 runs to 13 residues. V was shortened by 2 bases and J by 6 bases, with 8 bases between the two germline ends. Germline V gene lookup returns CDR1 SEHNR and CDR2 FQNEAQ (reference sequence). The full variable domain, completed using reference TRBV7-9 and TRBJ2-1, is DTGVSQNPRHKITKRGQNVTFRCDPISEHNRLYWYRQTLGQGPEFLTYFQNEAQLEKSRLLSDRFSAERPKGSFSTLEIQRTEQGDSAMYLCASSLFAGNEQFFGPGTRLTVL.

The chain links TRBV19 to TRBJ1-2; 8 bases fit TRBD1. Germline values: CDR1 LNHDA, CDR2 SQIVND (reference sequence). This CDR3 has 14 residues. Trimming took 0 bases from V and 5 from J; bases not matched to a gene: 2. The CDR3 bases are TGTGCCAGTAGTATAGAACACAGGGGGTATGGCTACACCTTC. It specifies CASSIEHRGYGYTF.

The chain carries TRBV12-1 and TRBJ2-5; the table's D call TRBD1 went unverified against the DNA. TRBV12-1 is marked as a pseudogene. CDR3 length: 16 residues. CDR3 sequence: CASSCSGQGDQETQYF. The CDR3 bases are TGTGCCAGCAGCTGCTCAGGACAGGGGGATCAAGAGACCCAGTACTTC.